What follows are 19 T cell receptor beta chains derived from one specimen sequenced in a study of OX40 agonist ivuxolimab in advanced cancers. Sequencing was performed with immunoSEQ multiplex PCR; in TCRdb, only in-frame clones are kept and a portion is missing. The data show 60,000 or so clones, about 86% seen once. The sequencing here drew on CD4+ or CD8+ T cells sorted from blood, taken in a trial of the OX40 agonist ivuxolimab. These receptors originate from an adult with an advanced solid tumor such as melanoma, head and neck, liver or kidney cancer.

The chain is built from TRBV7-6 and TRBJ1-5; perhaps TRBD1 as D (5 bases). This CDR3 contains 14 residues. With 0 bases removed from V and 6 bases from J, the gap between germline ends came to 9 bases. The V gene's germline CDR1 is SGHVS and CDR2 FNYEAQ. CDR3 protein: CASSLARVGQPQHF. CDR3 nucleotide sequence: TGTGCCAGCAGCTTAGCCAGGGTTGGTCAGCCCCAGCATTTT.

This clone showed up just once. The chain is built from TRBV7-9 and TRBJ1-2, with D possibly matching TRBD1 (6 bases). CDR1 and CDR2 (germline): SEHNR, FQNEAQ (reference sequence). This CDR3 is built from 13 residues. V was pared by 5 bases and J by 7 bases, with 14 bases between. The CDR3 nucleotides are TGTGCCAGCAGCATCGGACAGCCTTTTGGCTACACCTTC. Amino acids: CASSIGQPFGYTF.

This clone was recorded a few times. The chain is built from TRBV18 and TRBJ1-1; no clear D gene. This CDR3 has 13 residues. Germline CDR1 reads KGHSH; CDR2 reads LQKENI. V lost 1 base and J 6 bases, leaving 9 bases between the germline ends. CDR3 sequence reads: CASSPREISEAFF. CDR3 bases: TGTGCCAGCTCACCACGGGAAATCTCTGAAGCTTTCTTT.

This chain connects TRBV27 to TRBJ2-1; 7 bases fit TRBD2. CDR3 length equals 15 residues. Trimming removed 7 bases from V and 7 bases from J; junction bases left unmatched: 13. CDR1 and CDR2 from the germline V gene are MNHEY and SMNVEV (reference sequence). The CDR3 sequence: CASTPMRGYSNEQFF. CDR3 in DNA: TGTGCCAGCACCCCAATGCGGGGGTATAGTAATGAGCAGTTCTTC.

The chain uses TRBV7-3 and TRBJ2-3, with D tentatively TRBD2 (7 bases). The V end lost 2 bases, the J end lost 6 bases, and 15 bases lay between the germline ends. Germline CDR1 is SGHTA and CDR2 is FQGTGA. This CDR3 spans 15 amino acids. The CDR3 DNA reads as TGTGCCAGCAGCTTATCGTGGGGGGGCCACGATACGCAGTATTTT. Its translation: CASSLSWGGHDTQYF. The whole variable domain, remainder taken from reference TRBV7-3 and TRBJ2-3, is GAGVSQTPSNKVTEKGKYVELRCDPISGHTALYWYRQSLGQGPEFLIYFQGTGAADDSGLPNDRFFAVRPEGSVSTLKIQRTERGDSAVYLCASSLSWGGHDTQYFGPGTRLTVL.

The chain joins TRBV6-1 to TRBJ1-3; D is undetermined. There are 12 residues in the CDR3. Deletions cut 6 bases from V and 8 bases from J, with 11 bases between. The germline V gene has CDR1 MNHNS and CDR2 SASEGT. Here the CDR3 reads CASRGGRDTIYF. In DNA form, the CDR3 reads TGTGCCAGCAGAGGAGGGAGGGACACCATATATTTT.

The chain links TRBV19 to TRBJ2-7; D ambiguous. The germline V and J ends were trimmed by 1 base and 0 bases, with 13 bases remaining between them. CDR3 length: 16 residues. CDR1 is LNHDA and CDR2 is SQIVND in the germline V gene (reference sequence). The DNA of the CDR3 is TGTGCCAGTAGTATAGGACCATCGCAACTCTCCTACGAGCAGTACTTC. Amino acids: CASSIGPSQLSYEQYF.

This chain links TRBV9 with TRBJ2-2; no reliable D call. V shed 3 bases and J shed 5 bases, with 11 bases lying between them. Germline loops: CDR1 SGDLS, CDR2 YYNGEE. CDR3 length: 14 amino acids. DNA for the CDR3: TGTGCCAGCAGCGCCCGAACCGGGACCGGGGAGCTGTTTTTT. This sequence encodes CASSARTGTGELFF.

This sequence joins TRBV7-3 and TRBJ2-7; 12 bases are a match to TRBD1. The germline V gene has CDR1 SGHTA and CDR2 FQGTGA. The CDR3 consists of 14 residues. J gave up 4 bases and V 5 bases, and 3 bases lay outside the gene matches. CDR3 in amino acids: CASSQGQGAYEQYF. The CDR3 coding sequence is TGTGCCAGCAGCCAGGGACAGGGGGCTTACGAGCAGTACTTC.

With regard to this clone: The CDR3 does not close with the conserved phenylalanine or tryptophan, likely indicating a read error. This chain joins TRBV7-2 and TRBJ1-6; no clear D. The CDR3 is 15 amino acids. V lost 1 base to trimming and J lost 4 bases, with 8 bases between them. From germline, CDR1 is SGHTA and CDR2 FQGNSA. This chain's CDR3 is CASSLGVGYNSPLHL. The CDR3 bases are TGTGCCAGCAGCTTAGGGGTGGGATATAATTCACCCCTCCACCTT.

There are a few counts of this clone. The chain uses TRBV6-6 and TRBJ2-7; D gene uncertain. V was shortened by 4 bases and J by 5 bases, with 6 bases between the two germline ends. The CDR3 is made up of 11 amino acids. Germline loops: CDR1 MNHNY, CDR2 SVGAGI (reference sequence). CDR3 bases: TGTGCCAGCAGTTCTCAAGACGAGCAGTACTTC. Its protein is CASSSQDEQYF.

This chain uses TRBV7-9 with TRBJ2-5; perhaps TRBD2 as D (7 bases). CDR1 is SEHNR and CDR2 is FQNEAQ in the germline V gene (reference sequence). V was pared by 4 bases and J by 2 bases, with 14 bases between. The length of the CDR3 is 15 residues. Written as DNA, the CDR3 is TGTGCCAGCAGCTCGCTGGGGGGGCGGCAAGAGACCCAGTACTTC. Its protein is CASSSLGGRQETQYF.

The chain employs TRBV19 and TRBJ1-5, with D unresolved. The V and J ends lost 3 bases and 9 bases respectively, with 18 bases between them. CDR3 length equals 15 residues. Germline V CDR1 and CDR2: LNHDA, SQIVND (reference sequence). CDR3 coding DNA: TGTGCCAGTAGTATCATAGGCAAAACGAACTCGCCCCAGCATTTT. Residues: CASSIIGKTNSPQHF.

The J gene is TRBJ1-3, the V gene TRBV5-4; D not certain. The CDR3 contains 16 residues. Germline lookup yields CDR1 SGHNT and CDR2 YYREEE (reference sequence). V was shortened by 3 bases and J by 0 bases, with 13 bases between the two germline ends. CDR3 loop: CASSSGVPSSGNTIYF. In DNA, the CDR3 is TGTGCCAGCAGCTCCGGCGTCCCAAGCTCTGGAAACACCATATATTTT.

The J gene is TRBJ2-7, the V gene TRBV18; D call uncertain. The CDR3 has 15 residues. CDR1 KGHSH and CDR2 LQKENI come from the germline V gene. V was pared by 5 bases and J by 7 bases, with 21 bases between. CDR3 nucleotides: TGTGCCAGCTCATCGGTGGGATCCGGCTTCAGGGAGCAGTACTTC. Encoded protein: CASSSVGSGFREQYF.

The chain carries TRBV27 and TRBJ2-7; no clear D. The CDR3 has 14 residues. Germline CDR1 and CDR2: MNHEY and SMNVEV (reference sequence). V lost 8 bases, J lost 0 bases, and 14 bases lay in between. CDR3 in amino acids: CASALVRSSYEQYF. In nucleotides, the CDR3 is TGTGCCAGCGCGTTGGTGAGGAGCTCCTACGAGCAGTACTTC.

This sequence joins TRBV15 and TRBJ2-5; TRBD2 agrees at 9 bases. This CDR3 spans 19 amino acids. Germline assignment: CDR1 LNHNV and CDR2 YYDKDF (reference sequence). J was trimmed by 5 bases and V by 0 bases; bases with no gene match: 16. The CDR3 is CATSRDLSGGPDLGETQYF. The CDR3, as DNA: TGTGCCACCAGCAGAGATCTTAGCGGGGGCCCCGACTTGGGGGAGACCCAGTACTTC. The variable domain in full, with the rest retrieved from reference TRBV15 and TRBJ2-5, is DAMVIQNPRYQVTQFGKPVTLSCSQTLNHNVMYWYQQKSSQAPKLLFHYYDKDFNNEADTPDNFQSRRPNTSFCFLDIRSPGLGDTAMYLCATSRDLSGGPDLGETQYFGPGTRLLVL.

The CDR3 DNA reads as TGCGCCAGCAGCTTATGGGAGACCCAGTACTTC. This sequence encodes CASSLWETQYF. The chain has TRBV5-1 and TRBJ2-5; D is unclear. The V end was cut by 2 bases, the J end by 5 bases, with 4 bases between. The germline V gene encodes CDR1 SGHRS and CDR2 YFSETQ. This CDR3 region has 11 residues. The full variable domain, its missing parts supplied by reference TRBV5-1 and TRBJ2-5, is KAGVTQTPRYLIKTRGQQVTLSCSPISGHRSVSWYQQTPGQGLQFLFEYFSETQRNKGNFPGRFSGRQFSNSRSEMNVSTLELGDSALYLCASSLWETQYFGPGTRLLVL.

The chain recombines TRBV7-3 with TRBJ2-1, with no clear D. V gave up 5 bases and J gave up 5 bases, with 13 bases separating them. The CDR3 spans 14 residues. The germline CDR1 and CDR2 sequences are SGHTA and FQGTGA. The CDR3 loop is CASSLNGRNNEQFF. The CDR3 DNA sequence: TGTGCCAGCAGCCTTAACGGACGGAACAATGAGCAGTTCTTC.